The clone carrying this T cell receptor (beta chain) was seen once. The antigen is not known. PCR involved 60 Vbeta and 13 Jbeta primers. Produced via immunoSEQ multiplex PCR; TCRdb's table is partial and in-frame only. The repertoire includes about 140,000 clones, more than 70% of them detected once, and roughly 2.4% sits in the top ten. Germline values: CDR1 SGHKS, CDR2 YYEKEE (reference sequence). The CDR3 sequence is 16 residues long. The V end was cut by 1 base, the J end by 1 base, with 9 bases between. The entry originates in a study of cytomegalovirus exposure and HLA in healthy donors. Study-wide results and limits: Confirmation in vitro established that three CMV-associated chains were specific for CMV antigens.

The sequencing input was PBMCs. The rearrangement links TRBV5-5 to TRBJ2-6; D unresolved. This receptor was taken from a man over 45 in good health and CMV-seronegative. Here the CDR3 reads CASSLLSVSGANVLTF. The CDR3 region has the DNA TGTGCCAGCAGCTTGCTTTCGGTGTCTGGGGCCAACGTCCTGACTTTC.